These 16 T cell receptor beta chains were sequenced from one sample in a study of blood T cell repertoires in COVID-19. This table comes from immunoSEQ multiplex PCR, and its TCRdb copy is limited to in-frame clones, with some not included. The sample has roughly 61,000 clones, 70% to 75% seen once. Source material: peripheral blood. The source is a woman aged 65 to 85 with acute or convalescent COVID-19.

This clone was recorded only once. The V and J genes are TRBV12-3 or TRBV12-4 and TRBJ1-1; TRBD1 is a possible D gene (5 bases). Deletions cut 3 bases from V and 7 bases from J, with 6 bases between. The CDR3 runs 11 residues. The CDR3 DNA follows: TGTGCCAGCAGTTTCGGGGGTGAAGCTTTCTTT. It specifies CASSFGGEAFF.

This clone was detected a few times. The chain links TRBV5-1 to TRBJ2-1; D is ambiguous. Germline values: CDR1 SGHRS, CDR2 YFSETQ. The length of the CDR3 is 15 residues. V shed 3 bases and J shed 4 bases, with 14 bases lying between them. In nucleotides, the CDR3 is TGCGCCAGCAGCTCTATGGGCCTTTTTTACAATGAGCAGTTCTTC. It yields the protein CASSSMGLFYNEQFF.

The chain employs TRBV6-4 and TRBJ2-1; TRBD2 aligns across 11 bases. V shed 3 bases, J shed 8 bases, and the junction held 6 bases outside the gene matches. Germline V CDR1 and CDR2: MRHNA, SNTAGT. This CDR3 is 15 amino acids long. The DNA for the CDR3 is TGTGCCAGCAGTGAGGAACTAGCGGGGGCGCATGAGCAGTTCTTC. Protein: CASSEELAGAHEQFF.

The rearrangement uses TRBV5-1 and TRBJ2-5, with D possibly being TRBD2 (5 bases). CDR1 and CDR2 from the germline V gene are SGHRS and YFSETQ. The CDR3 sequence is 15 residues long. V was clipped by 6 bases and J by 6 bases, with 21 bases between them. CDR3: CASTLAAGGVKTQYF. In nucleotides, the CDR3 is TGCGCCAGCACCCTCGCGGCGGGTGGAGTGAAGACCCAGTACTTC.

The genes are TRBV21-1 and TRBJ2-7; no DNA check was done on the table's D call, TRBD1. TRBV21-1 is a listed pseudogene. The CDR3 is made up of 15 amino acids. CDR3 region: CASESDRATSYEQYF. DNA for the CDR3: TGTGCCAGCGAGTCGGACAGGGCAACCTCCTACGAGCAGTACTTC.

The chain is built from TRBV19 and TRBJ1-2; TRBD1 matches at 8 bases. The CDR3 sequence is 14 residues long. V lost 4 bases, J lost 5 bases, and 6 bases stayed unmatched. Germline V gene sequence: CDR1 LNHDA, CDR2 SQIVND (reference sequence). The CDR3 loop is CASSTDRGGYGYTF. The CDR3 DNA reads TGTGCCAGTAGTACCGACAGGGGAGGGTATGGCTACACCTTC.

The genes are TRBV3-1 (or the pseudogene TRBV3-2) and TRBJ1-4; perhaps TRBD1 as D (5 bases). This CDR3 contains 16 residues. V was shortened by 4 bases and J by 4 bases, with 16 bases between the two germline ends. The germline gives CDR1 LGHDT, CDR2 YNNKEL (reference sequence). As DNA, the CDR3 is TGTGCCAGCAGCCCCCGGCCAGGGACTCTTAATGAAAAACTGTTTTTT. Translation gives CASSPRPGTLNEKLFF.

The CDR3 DNA reads TGTGCCAGTACGCCAGGGGATATGAACACTGAAGCTTTCTTT. It codes for CASTPGDMNTEAFF. The V and J genes are TRBV19 and TRBJ1-1; possibly TRBD1 for D (6 bases). Trimming cost V 7 bases and J 0 bases, with 12 bases left between them. Germline V gene sequence: CDR1 LNHDA, CDR2 SQIVND (reference sequence). This CDR3 is 14 amino acids long.

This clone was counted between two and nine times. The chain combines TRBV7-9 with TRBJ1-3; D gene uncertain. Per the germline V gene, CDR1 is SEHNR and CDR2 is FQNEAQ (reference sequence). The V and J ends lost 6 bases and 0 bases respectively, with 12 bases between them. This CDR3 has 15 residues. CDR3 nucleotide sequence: TGTGCCAGCAGTTCGGGAGGATTCTCTGGAAACACCATATATTTT. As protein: CASSSGGFSGNTIYF.

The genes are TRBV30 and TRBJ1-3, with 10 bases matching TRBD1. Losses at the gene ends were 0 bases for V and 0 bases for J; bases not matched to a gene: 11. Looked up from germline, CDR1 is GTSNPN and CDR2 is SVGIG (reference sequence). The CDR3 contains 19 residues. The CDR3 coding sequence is TGTGCCTGGAGTGTACGGCTGACAGGGGGCCGGCGCTCTGGAAACACCATATATTTT. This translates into CAWSVRLTGGRRSGNTIYF. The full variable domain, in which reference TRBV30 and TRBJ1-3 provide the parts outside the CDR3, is SQTIHQWPATLVQPVGSPLSLECTVEGTSNPNLYWYRQAAGRGLQLLFYSVGIGQISSEVPQNLSASRPQDRQFILSSKKLLLSDSGFYLCAWSVRLTGGRRSGNTIYFGEGSWLTVV.

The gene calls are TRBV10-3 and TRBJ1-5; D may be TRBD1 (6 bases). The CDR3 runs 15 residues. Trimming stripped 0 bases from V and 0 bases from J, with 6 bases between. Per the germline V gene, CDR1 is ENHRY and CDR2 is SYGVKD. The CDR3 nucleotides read TGTGCCATCAGTGAGTCGACAGGTAGCAATCAGCCCCAGCATTTT. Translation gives CAISESTGSNQPQHF.

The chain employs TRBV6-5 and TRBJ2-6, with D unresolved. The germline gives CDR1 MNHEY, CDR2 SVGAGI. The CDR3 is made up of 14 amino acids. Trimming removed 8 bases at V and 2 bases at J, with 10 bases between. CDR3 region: CASCIAAGANVLTF. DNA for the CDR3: TGTGCCAGCTGTATAGCCGCTGGGGCCAACGTCCTGACTTTC.

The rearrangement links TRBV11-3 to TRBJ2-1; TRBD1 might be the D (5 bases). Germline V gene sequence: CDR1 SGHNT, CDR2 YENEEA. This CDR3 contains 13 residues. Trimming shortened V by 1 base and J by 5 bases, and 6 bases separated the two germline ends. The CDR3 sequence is CASSLGQNNEQFF. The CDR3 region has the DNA TGTGCCAGCAGCTTAGGACAGAACAATGAGCAGTTCTTC.

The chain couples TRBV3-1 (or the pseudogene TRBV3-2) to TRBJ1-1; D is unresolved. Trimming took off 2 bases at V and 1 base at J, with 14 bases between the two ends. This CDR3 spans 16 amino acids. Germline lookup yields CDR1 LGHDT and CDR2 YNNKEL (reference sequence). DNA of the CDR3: TGTGCCAGCAGCCAAAGGACGCGGGGATCGAACACTGAAGCTTTCTTT. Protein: CASSQRTRGSNTEAFF.

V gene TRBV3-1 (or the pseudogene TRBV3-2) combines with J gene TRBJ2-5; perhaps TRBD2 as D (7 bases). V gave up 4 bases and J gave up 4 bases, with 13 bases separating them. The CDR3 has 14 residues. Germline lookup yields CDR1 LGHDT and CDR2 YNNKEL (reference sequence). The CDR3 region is CASSLRGGGETQYF. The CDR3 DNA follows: TGTGCCAGCAGCCTCAGGGGAGGGGGAGAGACCCAGTACTTC.

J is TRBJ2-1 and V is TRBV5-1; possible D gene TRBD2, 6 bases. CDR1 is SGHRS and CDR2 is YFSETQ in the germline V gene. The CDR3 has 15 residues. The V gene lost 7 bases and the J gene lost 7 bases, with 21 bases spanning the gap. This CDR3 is CASALEGGVRNEQFF. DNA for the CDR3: TGCGCCAGCGCCCTCGAGGGCGGGGTCCGGAATGAGCAGTTCTTC.